Listed here is a single T cell receptor (beta chain). The antigen is unknown. The source of the sample is a study of shared clonotypes between healthy human individuals. The CDR3 sequence is 15 residues long. The V gene's germline CDR1 is MNHEY and CDR2 SVGAGI. The junction had 3 bases not matched to a gene; V was cut back by 6 bases and J by 4 bases. Whole-study results and caveats: It was expected that sequencing depth would affect clonotype sharing among donors.

Replicate PCRs from sorted subsets contained 200 ng DNA, which is approximately 30,000 T cell genomes. TCRdb's copy holds only in-frame clones and misses some; the assay was immunoSEQ multiplex PCR. The sample lists some 1 million clones, 60% to 80% seen once, with around 1.5% in the top ten. Donors were healthy HIV-negative adults without recent acute infections or vaccinations. This clonotype was obtained from a man in his late teens or twenties in good health. The J gene is TRBJ2-2, the V gene TRBV6-5, with 12 bases matching TRBD2. Sequenced input: memory CD4+ T cells sorted from blood. Subset in this sample: CD45RA-negative fraction. The CDR3 loop reads CASRSLAGGTGELFF. In nucleotides, the CDR3 is TGTGCCAGCAGGTCACTAGCGGGAGGCACCGGGGAGCTGTTTTTT.